This T cell receptor beta chain was sequenced in a study of T-cell memory formation after mild COVID-19. TCRdb called the 5' RACE reads again in MiXCR, with one record for every CDR3 protein. The table has fewer than 60,000 distinct CDR3 sequences, around 12% seen once. The study's findings and limits: Later expanders leaned CD4+, whereas day 15 to 85 contracting clones were balanced CD4/CD8. Certain responding clones were present in pre-infection memory, suggesting participation of cross-reactive memory.

Germline values: CDR1 DFQATT, CDR2 SNEGSKA (reference sequence). Deletions cut 1 base from V and 0 bases from J, with 13 bases between. The CDR3 consists of 17 residues. The sample holds many counts of this clonotype. Its target is unknown. The sequenced sample consisted of PBMCs or a T cell subset sorted from them (not recorded which). This chain connects TRBV20-1 to TRBJ1-6; perhaps TRBD1 as D (5 bases). The TCR was taken from a young man who had mild COVID-19 (a few samples of this study predate the infection). Cell type and time point are not known. The CDR3 nucleotides read TGCAGTGCTAGAGGGGGCGTGGGGAGCTCCTATAATTCACCCCTCCACTTT. Translation gives CSARGGVGSSYNSPLHF.